These 30 T cell receptor beta chains were sequenced from one sample in a study of blood T cell repertoires in COVID-19. Generated by immunoSEQ multiplex PCR, the TCRdb table keeps only in-frame clones and is missing some. The sample contains over 200,000 clones, approximately 75% of which appear only once. The source material was PBMCs or T cells enriched from blood (not recorded which). The receptor source for this set is a middle-aged man who had recovered from COVID-19.

The V gene is TRBV6-5, the J gene TRBJ2-5; possible D gene TRBD2, 6 bases. Germline assignment: CDR1 MNHEY and CDR2 SVGAGI. V gave up 5 bases and J gave up 1 base, with 14 bases separating them. The CDR3 consists of 15 residues. DNA for the CDR3: TGTGCCAGCAGTAATAGCGGAGGGAGCCAAGAGACCCAGTACTTC. It codes for CASSNSGGSQETQYF.

This clone occurred once. The chain links TRBV15 to TRBJ2-3; unclear D gene. Germline loops: CDR1 LNHNV, CDR2 YYDKDF (reference sequence). The CDR3 totals 14 residues. The ends were cut back, 5 bases at V and 0 bases at J, with 9 bases in the middle. The CDR3 here is CATSDQASTDTQYF. CDR3 in DNA: TGTGCCACCAGCGATCAAGCGAGCACAGATACGCAGTATTTT.

This chain uses TRBV7-3 with TRBJ1-1, with unresolved D. In germline, CDR1 is SGHTA, CDR2 FQGTGA. CDR3 length: 13 residues. V was pared by 4 bases and J by 1 base, with 7 bases between. The CDR3 coding sequence is TGTGCCAGCAGCTCCGGTTCGAACACTGAAGCTTTCTTT. Translated, it gives CASSSGSNTEAFF. The whole variable domain, remainder taken from reference TRBV7-3 and TRBJ1-1, is GAGVSQTPSNKVTEKGKYVELRCDPISGHTALYWYRQSLGQGPEFLIYFQGTGAADDSGLPNDRFFAVRPEGSVSTLKIQRTERGDSAVYLCASSSGSNTEAFFGQGTRLTVV.

This chain joins TRBV5-5 and TRBJ1-1; 8 nucleotides align to TRBD1. V was pared by 0 bases and J by 10 bases, with 5 bases of the junction left unmatched. This CDR3 region has 13 residues. Germline CDR1 is SGHKS and CDR2 is YYEKEE (reference sequence). In DNA form, the CDR3 reads TGTGCCAGCAGCTTGGCAGGGGGCGACTCAGCTTTCTTT. Protein sequence: CASSLAGGDSAFF.

As for this clone: The sample carries other DNA sequences with the same CDR3. V gene TRBV5-1 combines with J gene TRBJ1-5; 7 positions match TRBD1. The V segment lost 4 bases and the J segment 2 bases; nucleotides outside the gene matches: 6. The germline V gene has CDR1 SGHRS and CDR2 YFSETQ. The CDR3 contains 15 residues. CDR3 DNA sequence: TGCGCCAGCAGCCTAGAGGGGGCAGGCAATCAGCCCCAGCATTTT. Its translation: CASSLEGAGNQPQHF.

This clone was detected a few times. The V call is TRBV3-1 (or the pseudogene TRBV3-2), the J call TRBJ1-2, with 7 nucleotides matching TRBD1. Germline CDR1 and CDR2: LGHDT and YNNKEL (reference sequence). The CDR3 is 15 amino acids. The J segment lost 7 bases and the V segment lost 4 bases, leaving 12 bases of the junction unmatched. CDR3 amino acids: CASSLDRVWAGGYTF. The DNA for the CDR3 is TGTGCCAGCAGCCTCGACAGGGTTTGGGCGGGTGGCTACACCTTC.

The chain links TRBV9 to TRBJ2-7, with 7 nucleotides matching TRBD1. The germline V gene encodes CDR1 SGDLS and CDR2 YYNGEE. The V and J ends lost 0 bases and 3 bases, in that order; junction bases with no gene match: 6. This CDR3 contains 15 residues. DNA for the CDR3: TGTGCCAGCAGCGTAGAGGGGGACAGCCTCTACGAGCAGTACTTC. This translates into CASSVEGDSLYEQYF.

The gene calls are TRBV5-6 and TRBJ2-1, with 8 bases matching TRBD1. The germline gives CDR1 SGHDT, CDR2 YYEEEE. The CDR3 length is 16 residues. J gave up 10 bases and V 2 bases, and 14 bases lay outside the gene matches. DNA for the CDR3: TGTGCCAGCAGCTTACCCCTGGGCAGGGGGCAAAAAGAGCAGTTCTTC. Its protein is CASSLPLGRGQKEQFF. The complete variable domain, with remaining parts taken from reference TRBV5-6 and TRBJ2-1, reads DAGVTQSPTHLIKTRGQQVTLRCSPKSGHDTVSWYQQALGQGPQFIFQYYEEEERQRGNFPDRFSGHQFPNYSSELNVNALLLGDSALYLCASSLPLGRGQKEQFFGPGTRLTVL.

The chain joins TRBV10-3 to TRBJ1-1; D uncertain. This CDR3 comprises 12 residues. In germline, CDR1 is ENHRY, CDR2 SYGVKD. Trimming removed 4 bases from V and 1 base from J, with 4 bases in between. The CDR3 is CAISGQNTEAFF. In DNA, the CDR3 is TGTGCCATCAGTGGTCAGAACACTGAAGCTTTCTTT.

The chain uses TRBV6-5 and TRBJ2-6; D is perhaps TRBD1 (6 bases). V was trimmed by 6 bases and J by 1 base, leaving 10 bases between them. This CDR3 comprises 15 residues. Germline loops: CDR1 MNHEY, CDR2 SVGAGI. CDR3 region: CASRKQGSGANVLTF. The CDR3 DNA follows: TGTGCCAGCAGAAAACAGGGATCTGGGGCCAACGTCCTGACTTTC.

This chain links TRBV3-1 (or the pseudogene TRBV3-2) with TRBJ2-3, with D unclear. The CDR3 runs 17 residues. V was shortened by 2 bases and J by 4 bases, with 19 bases between the two germline ends. Germline CDR1 LGHDT, CDR2 YNNKEL (reference sequence). The CDR3 reads CASSQRRSITGSDTQYF. CDR3 DNA sequence: TGTGCCAGCAGCCAACGTAGGAGTATTACCGGATCAGATACGCAGTATTTT.

The chain combines TRBV7-9 with TRBJ1-4, with a weak D call TRBD1 (5 bases). V gave up 7 bases and J gave up 8 bases, with 14 bases separating them. The CDR3 has 13 amino acids. Per germline, CDR1 SEHNR and CDR2 FQNEAQ (reference sequence). DNA of the CDR3: TGTGCCAGCAATGGGCAGGGAGGAGAAAAACTGTTTTTT. Its translation is CASNGQGGEKLFF.

This clone occurred once. The rearrangement links TRBV3-1 (or the pseudogene TRBV3-2) to TRBJ2-7; D ambiguous. Deletions cut 1 base from V and 6 bases from J, with 4 bases between. CDR1 and CDR2 (germline): LGHDT, YNNKEL (reference sequence). The CDR3 extends over 11 amino acids. CDR3 nucleotide sequence: TGTGCCAGCAGCCAAGGCGGCGAGCAGTACTTC. The encoded protein is CASSQGGEQYF.

The rearrangement joins TRBV30 to TRBJ2-1; 10 bases are a match to TRBD1. CDR3 size: 14 residues. Trimming took 3 bases from V and 3 from J; bases not matched to a gene: 2. Looked up from germline, CDR1 is GTSNPN and CDR2 is SVGIG (reference sequence). CDR3 nucleotide sequence: TGTGCCTGGAGGGACAGGGGGTTCTACAATGAGCAGTTCTTC. Translation gives CAWRDRGFYNEQFF.

The chain uses TRBV9 and TRBJ1-4; D is undetermined. This CDR3 region has 14 residues. In germline, CDR1 is SGDLS, CDR2 YYNGEE. The germline V and J ends were trimmed by 4 bases and 4 bases, with 11 bases remaining between them. The CDR3 DNA sequence: TGTGCCAGCAGCCCCCCCGGGGATAATGAAAAACTGTTTTTT. The encoded protein is CASSPPGDNEKLFF.

CDR3 loop: CASSRLAQRHEQYF. CDR3 nucleotide sequence: TGTGCCAGCAGTCGGTTGGCCCAGAGGCACGAGCAGTACTTC. The chain is built from TRBV6-5 and TRBJ2-7; D gene ambiguous. Germline lookup yields CDR1 MNHEY and CDR2 SVGAGI. With 5 bases removed from V and 5 bases from J, the gap between germline ends came to 16 bases. There are 14 residues in the CDR3.

This chain joins TRBV12-3 or TRBV12-4 and TRBJ1-1; D is perhaps TRBD1 (5 bases). The V and J ends lost 3 bases and 5 bases respectively, with 7 bases between them. The CDR3 spans 12 residues. In DNA, the CDR3 is TGTGCCAGCAGTTTCGGGGGGACTGAAGCTTTCTTT. It encodes CASSFGGTEAFF.

The chain is built from TRBV18 and TRBJ2-7; the D is unclear. Germline CDR1 and CDR2: KGHSH and LQKENI. V lost 0 bases and J lost 6, with 9 bases in between. This CDR3 contains 13 residues. CDR3 amino acids: CASSPPLRGEQYF. The CDR3 nucleotides are TGTGCCAGCTCACCACCTTTGCGAGGCGAGCAGTACTTC.

Only a few counts were recorded for this clone. The chain is built from TRBV2 and TRBJ2-5; 12 nucleotides match TRBD2. The CDR3 spans 16 residues. The germline V gene has CDR1 SNHLY and CDR2 FYNNEI. V lost 5 bases to trimming and J lost 4 bases; unmatched junction nucleotides: 8. CDR3 residues: CASSLRLAGVVETQYF. The CDR3, as DNA: TGTGCCAGCAGTCTTCGACTAGCGGGGGTGGTAGAGACCCAGTACTTC.

This chain uses TRBV12-5 with TRBJ1-4; D not certain. Germline V gives CDR1 LGHNT, CDR2 FRNRAP. The CDR3 covers 13 residues. The V end was cut by 5 bases, the J end by 10 bases, with 14 bases between. The CDR3 protein is CASGLDWGGKLFF. The CDR3 DNA reads TGTGCTAGTGGTCTTGATTGGGGAGGAAAACTGTTTTTT.

The chain combines TRBV2 with TRBJ2-5, with 7 bases aligning to TRBD2. The CDR3 spans 12 residues. V shed 8 bases and J 5 bases; nucleotides not matched to a gene: 5. Germline lookup yields CDR1 SNHLY and CDR2 FYNNEI. The CDR3 nucleotides are TGTGCCAGCGGCTCAGCGGGGGAGACCCAGTACTTC. It is translated as CASGSAGETQYF.

The chain employs TRBV3-1 (or the pseudogene TRBV3-2) and TRBJ1-2; 10 nucleotides agree with TRBD1. The germline V gene encodes CDR1 LGHDT and CDR2 YNNKEL (reference sequence). J was trimmed by 5 bases and V by 4 bases; bases with no gene match: 7. This CDR3 is 15 amino acids long. This CDR3 reads CASSLFRDRGYGYTF. For the CDR3, the DNA is TGTGCCAGCAGCCTATTTCGGGACAGGGGTTATGGCTACACCTTC.

The V and J genes are TRBV7-9 and TRBJ2-1; TRBD1 agrees at 8 bases. The CDR3 loop spans 16 amino acids. Trimming took 4 bases from V and 7 from J; bases not matched to a gene: 12. Per germline, CDR1 SEHNR and CDR2 FQNEAQ (reference sequence). The CDR3: CASSSGTGPGDNEQFF. The DNA of the CDR3 is TGTGCCAGCAGCTCCGGGACAGGTCCGGGGGATAATGAGCAGTTCTTC.

As regards this clone: One end of the junction does not line up with germline, which may come from a read error. The V and J genes are TRBV7-9 and TRBJ1-2; tentative D call: TRBD1 (6 bases). This CDR3 contains 13 residues. The germline V gene has CDR1 SEHNR and CDR2 FQNEAQ (reference sequence). The CDR3 here is CASSYEHLRGGSF. CDR3 DNA sequence: TGTGCCAGCAGCTACGAACACCTCAGGGGAGGGAGCTTC.

The CDR3 reads CASSPETSGYEQYF. Here the CDR3 DNA reads TGTGCCAGTAGTCCCGAGACTAGCGGGTACGAGCAGTACTTC. The chain is built from TRBV19 and TRBJ2-7; TRBD2 agrees at 10 bases. CDR1 is LNHDA, CDR2 SQIVND, per germline (reference sequence). CDR3 length equals 14 residues. Trimming cost V 5 bases and J 4 bases; bases outside gene matches: 5.

The V and J genes are TRBV18 and TRBJ2-7; TRBD1 aligns across 9 bases. In germline, CDR1 is KGHSH, CDR2 LQKENI. This CDR3 spans 15 amino acids. J lost 4 bases, V lost 2 bases, and 6 bases had no gene match. In DNA form, the CDR3 reads TGTGCCAGCTCACCAGCCGGGACAGGGTTTTACGAGCAGTACTTC. It specifies CASSPAGTGFYEQYF.

This rearrangement joins TRBV3-1 (or the pseudogene TRBV3-2) to TRBJ2-1; D may be TRBD2 (6 bases). From germline, CDR1 is LGHDT and CDR2 YNNKEL (reference sequence). The length of the CDR3 is 14 residues. Trimming took off 1 base at V and 7 bases at J, with 11 bases between the two ends. The CDR3 loop reads CASSQARGFNEQFF. DNA of the CDR3: TGTGCCAGCAGCCAAGCACGGGGGTTTAATGAGCAGTTCTTC.

This sequence joins TRBV19 and TRBJ1-5, with 7 positions matching TRBD1. V gave up 1 base and J gave up 4 bases; unmatched junction bases: 1. The germline CDR1 and CDR2 sequences are LNHDA and SQIVND (reference sequence). CDR3 length: 14 residues. The CDR3 spells CASSIGDRNQPQHF. The CDR3 coding sequence is TGTGCCAGTAGTATAGGGGACAGAAATCAGCCCCAGCATTTT.

The chain is built from TRBV4-2 and TRBJ1-1, with D unclear. The CDR3 sequence is 15 residues long. The germline V gene encodes CDR1 LGHNA and CDR2 YNFKEQ. Between the trimmed V and J ends, which lost 0 bases and 0 bases, there was a span of 8 bases. The CDR3 coding sequence is TGTGCCAGCAGCCAAGATCTGGCATTGAACACTGAAGCTTTCTTT. Translated: CASSQDLALNTEAFF.

The rearrangement joins TRBV7-3 to TRBJ2-5; no firm D call. Deletions cut 1 base from V and 2 bases from J, with 5 bases between. Germline V gene sequence: CDR1 SGHTA, CDR2 FQGTGA. The CDR3 has 13 residues. The CDR3: CASSLNLQETQYF. CDR3 in DNA: TGTGCCAGCAGCTTAAATCTTCAAGAGACCCAGTACTTC.